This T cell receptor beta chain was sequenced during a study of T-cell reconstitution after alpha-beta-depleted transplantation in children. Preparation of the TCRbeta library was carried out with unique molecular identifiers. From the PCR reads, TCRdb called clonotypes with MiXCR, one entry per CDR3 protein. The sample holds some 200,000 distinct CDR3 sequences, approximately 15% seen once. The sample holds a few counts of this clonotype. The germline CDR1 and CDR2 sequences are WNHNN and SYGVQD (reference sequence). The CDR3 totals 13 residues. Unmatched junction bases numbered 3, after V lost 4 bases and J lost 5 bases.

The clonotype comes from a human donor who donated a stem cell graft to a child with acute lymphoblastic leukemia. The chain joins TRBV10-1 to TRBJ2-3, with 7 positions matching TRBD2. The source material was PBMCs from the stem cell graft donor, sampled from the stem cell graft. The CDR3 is CASSGGSIDTQYF. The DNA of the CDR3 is TGCGCCAGCAGTGGCGGGAGTATAGATACGCAGTATTTT.